What follows are 10 T cell receptor beta chains derived from one specimen sequenced in a study of early stage breast cancer tumors. The method was immunoSEQ multiplex PCR; TCRdb's version includes in-frame clones alone and lacks a portion of them. The repertoire has 1,500 or so clones, 70% to 80% of them found once; the top ten carry 14%. Specimen: normal breast tissue next to the tumor. The receptors originated from a person aged 50-59 years with breast cancer.

This chain joins TRBV6-5 and TRBJ1-2, with 7 bases fitting TRBD1. CDR1 MNHEY and CDR2 SVGAGI come from the germline V gene. The CDR3 is made up of 13 amino acids. Losses at the gene ends were 2 bases for V and 8 bases for J; bases not matched to a gene: 5. The CDR3 reads CASSYLGQKGYTF. The CDR3, as DNA: TGTGCCAGCAGTTACCTGGGACAGAAGGGCTACACCTTC.

This clone is large in the sample. The V gene is TRBV9, the J gene TRBJ2-1; 8 nucleotides align to TRBD2. V lost 0 bases and J lost 7; bases outside the gene matches: 6. CDR3 length: 15 amino acids. Germline CDR1 is SGDLS and CDR2 is YYNGEE. Here the CDR3 reads CASSVGEGLDNEQFF. CDR3 DNA: TGTGCCAGCAGCGTAGGAGAGGGACTAGATAATGAGCAGTTCTTC. Variable domain in full (rest from reference TRBV9 and TRBJ2-1): DSGVTQTPKHLITATGQRVTLRCSPRSGDLSVYWYQQSLDQGLQFLIQYYNGEERAKGNILERFSAQQFPDLHSELNLSSLELGDSALYFCASSVGEGLDNEQFFGPGTRLTVL.

V is TRBV7-8 and J is TRBJ1-4, with D perhaps matching TRBD1 (5 bases). Trimming took off 5 bases at V and 7 bases at J, with 14 bases between the two ends. Germline V gene lookup returns CDR1 SGHVS and CDR2 FQNEAQ. This CDR3 has 14 residues. The CDR3 loop is CASSRGGMGEKLFF. CDR3 DNA sequence: TGTGCCAGCAGCCGCGGGGGGATGGGTGAAAAACTGTTTTTT.

This chain uses TRBV11-1 with TRBJ1-2; unclear D gene. CDR1 is SGHAT, CDR2 FQDESV, per germline (reference sequence). This CDR3 has 11 amino acids. The V gene lost 3 bases and the J gene lost 10 bases, with 9 bases spanning the gap. The CDR3 is CASSFYEDYTF. CDR3 sequence (DNA): TGTGCCAGCAGCTTTTATGAAGACTACACCTTC. The full variable domain, completed using reference TRBV11-1 and TRBJ1-2, is EAEVAQSPRYKITEKSQAVAFWCDPISGHATLYWYRQILGQGPELLVQFQDESVVDDSQLPKDRFSAERLKGVDSTLKIQPAELGDSAMYLCASSFYEDYTFGSGTRLTVV.

The genes are TRBV10-3 and TRBJ2-7; 12 bases are a match to TRBD2. This CDR3 is 17 amino acids long. V gave up 0 bases and J gave up 2 bases; unmatched junction bases: 5. CDR1 and CDR2 from the germline V gene are ENHRY and SYGVKD. The CDR3 DNA reads as TGTGCCATCAGTGAGTCGACTAGCGGGAGTATTCCCTACGAGCAGTACTTC. This encodes CAISESTSGSIPYEQYF.

The chain has TRBV29-1 and TRBJ2-5; D is uncertain. CDR1 SQVTM and CDR2 ANQGSEA come from the germline V gene. The germline V and J ends were trimmed by 5 bases and 0 bases, with 7 bases remaining between them. The CDR3 runs to 12 residues. The DNA of the CDR3 is TGCAGCGTTCTAGGGTACCAAGAGACCCAGTACTTC. Translating gives CSVLGYQETQYF.

This clone was detected only once. The CDR3 bases are TGTGCCTGGAGCCTTAGGGCACACAATCAGCCCCAGCATTTT. Translated: CAWSLRAHNQPQHF. The rearrangement uses TRBV30 and TRBJ1-5; D remains unclear. Germline lookup yields CDR1 GTSNPN and CDR2 SVGIG (reference sequence). The CDR3 has 14 amino acids. V lost 3 bases, J lost 3 bases, and 12 bases lay in between.

V gene TRBV6-5 combines with J gene TRBJ2-2; D gene ambiguous. Trimming removed 4 bases at V and 4 bases at J, with 4 bases between. Germline V gives CDR1 MNHEY, CDR2 SVGAGI. CDR3 length: 12 residues. The CDR3 bases are TGTGCCAGCAGTTCGGGCACCGGGGAGCTGTTTTTT. Protein: CASSSGTGELFF.

The chain carries TRBV29-1 and TRBJ1-2, with D possibly matching TRBD1 (5 bases). V was trimmed by 2 bases and J by 6 bases, leaving 19 bases between them. The CDR3 totals 15 residues. Germline values: CDR1 SQVTM, CDR2 ANQGSEA. In DNA, the CDR3 is TGCAGCGTTGAAACGGTACAGACGGGGACGGATGGCTACACCTTC. Translation gives CSVETVQTGTDGYTF.

V is TRBV18 and J is TRBJ1-1; D call uncertain. V lost 6 bases to trimming and J lost 1 base, with 15 bases between them. Germline assignment: CDR1 KGHSH and CDR2 LQKENI. The CDR3 runs 15 residues. CDR3 amino acids: CASSNQGPANTEAFF. CDR3 in DNA: TGTGCCAGCTCCAACCAAGGCCCAGCGAACACTGAAGCTTTCTTT.